One and the same sample provided the 15 T cell receptor beta chains below, sequenced in a study of blood T cell repertoires in COVID-19. Generated by immunoSEQ multiplex PCR, the TCRdb table keeps only in-frame clones and is missing some. The table includes roughly 240,000 clones, about 87% detected once. The sample comprised PBMCs or T cells enriched from blood (not recorded which). The origin of the receptors is a woman aged 30 to 39 with acute COVID-19.

The chain combines TRBV29-1 with TRBJ2-3, with 9 bases matching TRBD1. This CDR3 contains 14 residues. Germline V gene sequence: CDR1 SQVTM, CDR2 ANQGSEA. V was pared by 7 bases and J by 0 bases, with 5 bases of the junction left unmatched. The CDR3 DNA reads as TGCAGCGCGACGACAGGGGGAAGCACAGATACGCAGTATTTT. Encoded protein: CSATTGGSTDTQYF.

V usage is TRBV19 and J usage is TRBJ2-5; weak D call: TRBD2 (6 bases). Germline assignment: CDR1 LNHDA and CDR2 SQIVND (reference sequence). V gave up 6 bases and J gave up 2 bases, with 16 bases separating them. This CDR3 has 15 amino acids. The chain's CDR3 is CASRIESAGQETQYF. In nucleotides, the CDR3 is TGTGCCAGTAGGATCGAGTCGGCGGGGCAAGAGACCCAGTACTTC.

This chain connects TRBV12-3 or TRBV12-4 to TRBJ1-1; no clear D gene. V was shortened by 1 base and J by 7 bases, with 7 bases between the two germline ends. CDR3 size: 12 residues. CDR3 sequence: CASSLGRNEAFF. The CDR3 DNA sequence: TGTGCCAGCAGTTTAGGGAGGAATGAAGCTTTCTTT.

The V call is TRBV4-1, the J call TRBJ2-3; 11 bases match TRBD1. Germline assignment: CDR1 MGHRA and CDR2 YSYEKL. J lost 4 bases, V lost 4 bases, and 4 bases had no gene match. The CDR3 totals 15 residues. The CDR3 region is CASSPEGQGADTQYF. The CDR3 bases are TGCGCCAGCAGCCCGGAGGGACAGGGGGCAGATACGCAGTATTTT.

The chain has TRBV4-1 and TRBJ1-1, with a weak D call TRBD1 (5 bases). This CDR3 contains 15 residues. CDR1 is MGHRA and CDR2 is YSYEKL in the germline V gene. Trimming removed 0 bases at V and 0 bases at J, with 8 bases between. CDR3 sequence reads: CASSQETGVNTEAFF. The CDR3 bases are TGCGCCAGCAGCCAAGAGACGGGGGTGAACACTGAAGCTTTCTTT.

The chain has TRBV28 and TRBJ2-4; 8 bases are a match to TRBD2. V gave up 7 bases and J gave up 8 bases; unmatched junction bases: 13. Looked up from germline, CDR1 is MDHEN and CDR2 is SYDVKM. This CDR3 region has 15 residues. The CDR3 sequence: CASTTSHRGGDIQYF. In DNA form, the CDR3 reads TGTGCCAGCACCACATCTCATCGGGGGGGTGACATTCAGTACTTC.

The gene calls are TRBV2 and TRBJ1-5, with D perhaps TRBD1 (5 bases). This CDR3 has 14 residues. Trimming took 7 bases from V and 1 from J, leaving 11 bases between them. Germline V CDR1 and CDR2: SNHLY, FYNNEI. The CDR3 region has the DNA TGTGCCAGCAACCGACAGAGGAGCAATCAGCCCCAGCATTTT. It codes for CASNRQRSNQPQHF.

The chain links TRBV6-2 or TRBV6-3 to TRBJ2-7; 11 bases are a match to TRBD2. CDR3 length: 14 amino acids. The junction had 2 bases not matched to a gene; V was cut back by 4 bases and J by 3 bases. Germline-derived CDR1 and CDR2 are MNHEY and SVGEGT. CDR3 protein: CASSLAGGLYEQYF. The CDR3 nucleotides are TGTGCCAGCAGTTTAGCGGGGGGGCTCTACGAGCAGTACTTC.

The chain uses TRBV5-1 and TRBJ1-4, with unresolved D. This CDR3 has 14 residues. The V and J ends lost 4 bases and 8 bases respectively, with 15 bases between them. Germline V gene lookup returns CDR1 SGHRS and CDR2 YFSETQ. The CDR3 protein is CASSREAHGEKLFF. The CDR3 DNA follows: TGCGCCAGCAGCCGGGAGGCCCACGGAGAAAAACTGTTTTTT.

The chain is built from TRBV4-2 and TRBJ1-1; D possibly corresponds to TRBD1 (5 bases). V gave up 0 bases and J gave up 5 bases, with 19 bases separating them. Germline lookup yields CDR1 LGHNA and CDR2 YNFKEQ. The CDR3 is 17 residues long. In DNA form, the CDR3 reads TGTGCCAGCAGCCAAGAGGGGGGGGTTTACAGCACAACTGAAGCTTTCTTT. Encoded protein: CASSQEGGVYSTTEAFF.

Of note for this clone: At one of its ends the junction is not consistent with the germline gene, which may arise from a read error. The chain employs TRBV2 and TRBJ1-1; D possibly corresponds to TRBD1 (6 bases). The CDR3 is 14 residues long. The germline CDR1 and CDR2 sequences are SNHLY and FYNNEI. The CDR3 region is CASSLGTGNPEAFF. The CDR3 DNA reads as TGTGCCAGCAGCCTTGGAACAGGGAACCCTGAAGCTTTCTTT.

The V call is TRBV28, the J call TRBJ1-2, with TRBD1 matching 8 bases. The CDR3 runs to 16 residues. The germline V gene encodes CDR1 MDHEN and CDR2 SYDVKM. Losses at the gene ends were 7 bases for V and 4 bases for J; bases not matched to a gene: 14. The CDR3 nucleotides are TGTGCCAGCATGACGCCTAGGGACAGGACATCCTATGGCTACACCTTC. Protein product: CASMTPRDRTSYGYTF.

The rearrangement joins TRBV11-3 to TRBJ1-5; D is unclear. Germline CDR1 reads SGHNT; CDR2 reads YENEEA. This CDR3 spans 15 amino acids. V was cut by 2 bases and J by 1 base, with 9 bases left in between. This chain's CDR3 is CASSLPAGSNQPQHF. The CDR3 DNA sequence: TGTGCCAGCAGCTTACCCGCGGGCAGCAATCAGCCCCAGCATTTT.

V and J are TRBV4-3 and TRBJ2-1; 10 nucleotides agree with TRBD2. The junction had 5 bases not matched to a gene; V was cut back by 2 bases and J by 4 bases. Looked up from germline, CDR1 is LGHNA and CDR2 is YSLEER. The CDR3 sequence is 16 residues long. The CDR3 DNA is TGCGCCAGCAGCCAATGGACTAGCGGTACGTACAATGAGCAGTTCTTC. Translated: CASSQWTSGTYNEQFF.

The genes are TRBV5-1 and TRBJ1-6, with 7 positions matching TRBD1. CDR3 length equals 15 residues. V gave up 4 bases and J gave up 8 bases; unmatched junction bases: 9. From germline, CDR1 is SGHRS and CDR2 YFSETQ. CDR3 nucleotides: TGCGCCAGCAGCCTGGAGGGACAGCCCTATTCACCCCTCCACTTT. This codes for CASSLEGQPYSPLHF.